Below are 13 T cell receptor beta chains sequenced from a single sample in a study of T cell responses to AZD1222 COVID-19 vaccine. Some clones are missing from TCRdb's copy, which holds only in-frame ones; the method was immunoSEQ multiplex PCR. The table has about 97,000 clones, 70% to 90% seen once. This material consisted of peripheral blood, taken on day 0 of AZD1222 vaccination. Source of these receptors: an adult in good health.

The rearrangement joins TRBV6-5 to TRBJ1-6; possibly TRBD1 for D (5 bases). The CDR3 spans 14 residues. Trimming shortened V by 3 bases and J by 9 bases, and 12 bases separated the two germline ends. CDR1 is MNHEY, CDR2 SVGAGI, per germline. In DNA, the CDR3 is TGTGCCAGCAGTTATCTCTCGGGGCTTTCACCCCTCCACTTT. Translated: CASSYLSGLSPLHF.

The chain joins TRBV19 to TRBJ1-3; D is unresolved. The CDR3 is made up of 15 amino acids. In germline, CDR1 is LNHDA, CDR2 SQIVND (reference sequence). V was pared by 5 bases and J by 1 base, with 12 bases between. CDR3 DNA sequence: TGTGCCAGTAGTCCCCCGGCAGGTTCTGGAAACACCATATATTTT. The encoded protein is CASSPPAGSGNTIYF.

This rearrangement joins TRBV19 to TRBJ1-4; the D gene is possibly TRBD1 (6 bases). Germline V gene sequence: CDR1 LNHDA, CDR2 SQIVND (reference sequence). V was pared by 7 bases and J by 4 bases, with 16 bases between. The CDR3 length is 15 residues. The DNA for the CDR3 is TGTGCCAGTACCGTTGGACAGACTAGTAATGAAAAACTGTTTTTT. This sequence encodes CASTVGQTSNEKLFF.

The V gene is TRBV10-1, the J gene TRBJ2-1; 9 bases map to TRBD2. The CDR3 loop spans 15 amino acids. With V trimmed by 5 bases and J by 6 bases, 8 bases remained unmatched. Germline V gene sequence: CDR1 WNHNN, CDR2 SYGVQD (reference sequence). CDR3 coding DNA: TGCGCCAGCAGTTCTTATCTAGCGGGGCCCAATGAGCAGTTCTTC. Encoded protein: CASSSYLAGPNEQFF.

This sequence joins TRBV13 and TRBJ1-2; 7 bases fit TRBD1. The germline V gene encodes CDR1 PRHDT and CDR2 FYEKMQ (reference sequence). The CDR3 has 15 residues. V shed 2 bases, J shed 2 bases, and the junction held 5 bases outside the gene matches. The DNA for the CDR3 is TGTGCCAGCAGCTTAAGGGGCAGGGGGAACTATGGCTACACCTTC. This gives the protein CASSLRGRGNYGYTF.

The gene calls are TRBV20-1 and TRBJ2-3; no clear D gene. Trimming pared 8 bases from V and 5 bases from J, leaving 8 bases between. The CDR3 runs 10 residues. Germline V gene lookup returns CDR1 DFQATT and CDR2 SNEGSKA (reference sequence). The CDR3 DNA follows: TGCAGTATCGCAGAAGATACGCAGTATTTT. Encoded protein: CSIAEDTQYF.

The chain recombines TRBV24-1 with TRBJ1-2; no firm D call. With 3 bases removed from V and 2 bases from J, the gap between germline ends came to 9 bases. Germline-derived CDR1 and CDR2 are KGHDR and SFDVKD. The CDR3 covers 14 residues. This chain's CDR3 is CATSDRTANYGYTF. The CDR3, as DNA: TGTGCCACCAGTGATCGGACGGCGAACTATGGCTACACCTTC.

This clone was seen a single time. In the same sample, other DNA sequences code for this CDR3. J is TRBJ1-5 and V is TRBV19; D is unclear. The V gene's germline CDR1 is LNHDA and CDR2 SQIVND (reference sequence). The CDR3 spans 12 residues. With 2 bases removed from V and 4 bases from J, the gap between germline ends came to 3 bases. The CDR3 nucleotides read TGTGCCAGTAGTATAATAAATCAGCCCCAGCATTTT. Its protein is CASSIINQPQHF.

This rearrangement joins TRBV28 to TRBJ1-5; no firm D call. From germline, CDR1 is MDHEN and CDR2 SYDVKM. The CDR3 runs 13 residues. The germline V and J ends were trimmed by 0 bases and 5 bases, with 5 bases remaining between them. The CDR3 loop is CASSLWQDQPQHF. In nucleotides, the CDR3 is TGTGCCAGCAGTTTATGGCAGGATCAGCCCCAGCATTTT.

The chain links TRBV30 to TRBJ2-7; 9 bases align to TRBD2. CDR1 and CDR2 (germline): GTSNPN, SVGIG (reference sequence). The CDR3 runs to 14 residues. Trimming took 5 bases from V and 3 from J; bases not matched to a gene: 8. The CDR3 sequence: CAWLPSTSGYEQYF. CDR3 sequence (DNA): TGTGCCTGGCTTCCTTCGACTAGCGGCTACGAGCAGTACTTC.

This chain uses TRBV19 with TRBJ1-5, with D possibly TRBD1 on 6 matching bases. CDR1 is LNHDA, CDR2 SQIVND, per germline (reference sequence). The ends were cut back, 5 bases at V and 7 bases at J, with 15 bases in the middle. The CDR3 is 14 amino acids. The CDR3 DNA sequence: TGTGCCAGTAGTGCTACAGGGACCGGCCAGCCCCAGCATTTT. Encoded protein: CASSATGTGQPQHF.

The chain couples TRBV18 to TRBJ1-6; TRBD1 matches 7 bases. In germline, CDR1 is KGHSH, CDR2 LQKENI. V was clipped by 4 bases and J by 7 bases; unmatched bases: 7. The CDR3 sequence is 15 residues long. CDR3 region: CASSREQGINSPLHF. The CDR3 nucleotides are TGTGCCAGCTCACGCGAACAGGGGATCAATTCACCCCTCCACTTT.

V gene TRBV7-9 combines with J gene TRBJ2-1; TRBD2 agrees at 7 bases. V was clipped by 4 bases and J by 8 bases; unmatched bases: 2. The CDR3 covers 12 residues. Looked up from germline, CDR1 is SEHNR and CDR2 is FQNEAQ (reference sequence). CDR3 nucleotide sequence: TGTGCCAGCAGCTCGACTAGCTATGAGCAGTTCTTC. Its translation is CASSSTSYEQFF.